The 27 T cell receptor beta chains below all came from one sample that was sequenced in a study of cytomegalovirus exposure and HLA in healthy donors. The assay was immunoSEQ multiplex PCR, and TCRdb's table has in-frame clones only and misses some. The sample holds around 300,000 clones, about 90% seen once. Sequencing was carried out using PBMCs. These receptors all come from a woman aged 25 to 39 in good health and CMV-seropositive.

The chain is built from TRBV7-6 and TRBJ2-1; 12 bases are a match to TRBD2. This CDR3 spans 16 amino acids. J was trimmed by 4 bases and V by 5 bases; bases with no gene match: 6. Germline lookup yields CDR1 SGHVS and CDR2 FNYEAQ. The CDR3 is CASSERLAGVYNEQFF. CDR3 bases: TGTGCCAGCAGCGAACGACTAGCGGGGGTATACAATGAGCAGTTCTTC.

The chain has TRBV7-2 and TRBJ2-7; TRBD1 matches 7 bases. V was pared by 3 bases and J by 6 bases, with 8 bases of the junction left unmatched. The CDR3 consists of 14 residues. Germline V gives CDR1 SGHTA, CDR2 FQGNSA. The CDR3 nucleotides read TGTGCCAGCAGCTTGAGGGGGCACAGTGGCGAGCAGTACTTC. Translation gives CASSLRGHSGEQYF.

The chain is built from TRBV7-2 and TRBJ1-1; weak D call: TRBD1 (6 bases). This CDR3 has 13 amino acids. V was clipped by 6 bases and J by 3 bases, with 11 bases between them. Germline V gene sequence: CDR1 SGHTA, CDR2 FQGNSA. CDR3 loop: CASRTGGDTEAFF. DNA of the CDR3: TGTGCCAGCAGGACAGGAGGGGACACTGAAGCTTTCTTT.

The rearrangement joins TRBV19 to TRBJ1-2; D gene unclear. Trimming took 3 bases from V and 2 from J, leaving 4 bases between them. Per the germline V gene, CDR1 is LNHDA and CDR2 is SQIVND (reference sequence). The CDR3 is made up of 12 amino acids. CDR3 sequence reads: CASSIYNYGYTF. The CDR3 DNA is TGTGCCAGTAGTATTTACAACTATGGCTACACCTTC.

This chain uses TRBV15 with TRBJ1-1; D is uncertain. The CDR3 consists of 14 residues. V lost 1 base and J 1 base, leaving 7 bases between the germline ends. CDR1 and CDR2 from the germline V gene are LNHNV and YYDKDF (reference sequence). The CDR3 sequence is CATSRGMTNTEAFF. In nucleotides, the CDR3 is TGTGCCACCAGCAGAGGGATGACGAACACTGAAGCTTTCTTT.

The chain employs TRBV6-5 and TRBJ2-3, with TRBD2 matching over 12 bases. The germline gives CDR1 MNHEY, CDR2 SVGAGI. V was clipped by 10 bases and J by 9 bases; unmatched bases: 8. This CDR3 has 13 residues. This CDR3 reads CATRTSGKGTQYF. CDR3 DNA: TGTGCCACCAGGACTAGCGGGAAGGGCACGCAGTATTTT.

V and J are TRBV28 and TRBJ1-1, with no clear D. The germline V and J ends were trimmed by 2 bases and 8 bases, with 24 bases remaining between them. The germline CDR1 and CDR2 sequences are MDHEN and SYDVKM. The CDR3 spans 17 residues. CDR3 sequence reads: CASSLPSLRPGPLEAFF. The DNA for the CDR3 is TGTGCCAGCAGTTTACCCTCCCTTCGACCCGGTCCCCTCGAAGCTTTCTTT. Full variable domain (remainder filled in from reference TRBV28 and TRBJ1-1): DVKVTQSSRYLVKRTGEKVFLECVQDMDHENMFWYRQDPGLGLRLIYFSYDVKMKEKGDIPEGYSVSREKKERFSLILESASTNQTSMYLCASSLPSLRPGPLEAFFGQGTRLTVV.

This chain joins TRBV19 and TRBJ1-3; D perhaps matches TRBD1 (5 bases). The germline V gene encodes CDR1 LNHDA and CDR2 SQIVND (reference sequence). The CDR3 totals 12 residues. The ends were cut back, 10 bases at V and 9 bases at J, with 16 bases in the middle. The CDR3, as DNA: TGTGCCACCCGGGACCGCGGTGTCACCATATATTTT. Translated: CATRDRGVTIYF. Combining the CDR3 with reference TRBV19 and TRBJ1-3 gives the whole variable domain DGGITQSPKYLFRKEGQNVTLSCEQNLNHDAMYWYRQDPGQGLRLIYYSQIVNDFQKGDIAEGYSVSREKKESFPLTVTSAQKNPTAFYLCATRDRGVTIYFGEGSWLTVV.

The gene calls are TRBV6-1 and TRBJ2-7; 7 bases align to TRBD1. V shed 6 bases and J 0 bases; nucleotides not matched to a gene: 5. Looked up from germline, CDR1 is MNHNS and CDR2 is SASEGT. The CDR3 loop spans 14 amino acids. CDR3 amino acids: CASSRDRNSYEQYF. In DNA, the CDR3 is TGTGCCAGCAGCCGGGACAGAAACTCCTACGAGCAGTACTTC.

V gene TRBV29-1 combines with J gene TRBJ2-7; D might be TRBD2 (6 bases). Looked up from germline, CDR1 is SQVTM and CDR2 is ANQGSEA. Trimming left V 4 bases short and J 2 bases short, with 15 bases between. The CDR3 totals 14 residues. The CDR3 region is CSVGGVAGAYEQYF. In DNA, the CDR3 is TGCAGCGTTGGGGGGGTTGCCGGAGCCTACGAGCAGTACTTC.

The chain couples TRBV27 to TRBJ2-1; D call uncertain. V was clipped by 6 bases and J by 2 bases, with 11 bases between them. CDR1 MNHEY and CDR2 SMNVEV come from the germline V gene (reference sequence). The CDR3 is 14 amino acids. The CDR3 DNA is TGTGCCAGCAGAGGGATAGTTACCTACAATGAGCAGTTCTTC. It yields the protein CASRGIVTYNEQFF.

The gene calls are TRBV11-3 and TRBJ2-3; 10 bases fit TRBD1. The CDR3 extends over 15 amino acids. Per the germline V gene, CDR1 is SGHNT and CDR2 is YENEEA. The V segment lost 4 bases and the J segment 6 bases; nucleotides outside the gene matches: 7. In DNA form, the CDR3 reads TGTGCCAGCAGCTGTAGACAGGGGGCAAGGGATACGCAGTATTTT. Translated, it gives CASSCRQGARDTQYF.

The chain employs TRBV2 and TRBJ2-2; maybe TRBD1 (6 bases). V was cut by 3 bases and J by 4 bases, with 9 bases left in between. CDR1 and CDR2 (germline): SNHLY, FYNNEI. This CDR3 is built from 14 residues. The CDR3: CASSEGTITGELFF. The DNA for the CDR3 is TGTGCCAGCAGTGAGGGGACAATCACCGGGGAGCTGTTTTTT.

Here the CDR3 DNA reads TGTGCCAGCTCACCAGAGACAGGGACTAACTATGGCTACACCTTC. This encodes CASSPETGTNYGYTF. The chain carries TRBV18 and TRBJ1-2, with TRBD1 matching over 7 bases. Germline-derived CDR1 and CDR2 are KGHSH and LQKENI. There are 15 residues in the CDR3. J lost 0 bases, V lost 2 bases, and 3 bases had no gene match.

CDR3 sequence reads: CASSFPGLGGYTF. As DNA, the CDR3 is TGTGCCAGCAGTTTTCCGGGTTTAGGTGGCTACACCTTC. The chain combines TRBV6-5 with TRBJ1-2; the D is unclear. The CDR3 covers 13 residues. V lost 4 bases to trimming and J lost 7 bases, with 13 bases between them. Germline V gene lookup returns CDR1 MNHEY and CDR2 SVGAGI.

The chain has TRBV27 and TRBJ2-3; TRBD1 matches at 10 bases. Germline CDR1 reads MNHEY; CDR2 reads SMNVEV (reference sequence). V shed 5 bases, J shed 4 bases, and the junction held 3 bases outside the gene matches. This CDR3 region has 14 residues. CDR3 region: CASSGTGAADTQYF. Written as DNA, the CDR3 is TGTGCCAGCAGTGGGACAGGGGCGGCAGATACGCAGTATTTT.

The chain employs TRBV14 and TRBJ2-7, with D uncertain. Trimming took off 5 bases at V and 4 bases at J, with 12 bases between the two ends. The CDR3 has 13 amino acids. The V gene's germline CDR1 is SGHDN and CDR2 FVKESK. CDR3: CASSVRLLYEQYF. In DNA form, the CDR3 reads TGTGCCAGCAGCGTGAGACTCCTGTACGAGCAGTACTTC.

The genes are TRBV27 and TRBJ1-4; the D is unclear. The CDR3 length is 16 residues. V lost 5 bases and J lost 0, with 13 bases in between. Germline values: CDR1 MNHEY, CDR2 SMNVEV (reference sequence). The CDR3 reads CASSALSAATNEKLFF. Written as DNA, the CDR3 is TGTGCCAGCAGTGCACTTTCGGCTGCAACTAATGAAAAACTGTTTTTT.

DNA for the CDR3: TGTGCCACCTCGGACTATAGCAATCAGCCCCAGCATTTT. Translation gives CATSDYSNQPQHF. The chain joins TRBV6-1 to TRBJ1-5, with D uncertain. Deletions cut 10 bases from V and 0 bases from J, with 10 bases between. The CDR3 runs to 13 residues. Germline V gives CDR1 MNHNS, CDR2 SASEGT.

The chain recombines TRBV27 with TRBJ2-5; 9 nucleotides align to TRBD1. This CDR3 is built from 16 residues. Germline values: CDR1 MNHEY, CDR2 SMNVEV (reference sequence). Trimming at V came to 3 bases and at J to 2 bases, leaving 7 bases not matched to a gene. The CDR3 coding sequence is TGTGCCAGCAGTTTGACAGGGGGTTTTGCACAAGAGACCCAGTACTTC. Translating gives CASSLTGGFAQETQYF.

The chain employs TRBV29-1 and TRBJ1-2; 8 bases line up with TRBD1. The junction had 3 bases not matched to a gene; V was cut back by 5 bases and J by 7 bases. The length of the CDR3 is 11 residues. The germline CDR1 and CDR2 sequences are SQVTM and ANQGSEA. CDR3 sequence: CSVSTGGGYTF. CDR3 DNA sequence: TGCAGCGTTTCCACAGGGGGTGGCTACACCTTC.

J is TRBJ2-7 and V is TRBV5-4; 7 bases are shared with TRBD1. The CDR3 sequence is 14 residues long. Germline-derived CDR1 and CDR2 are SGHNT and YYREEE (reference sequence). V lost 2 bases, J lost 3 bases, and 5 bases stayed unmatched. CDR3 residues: CASSFGTALYEQYF. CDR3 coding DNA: TGTGCCAGCAGCTTTGGGACAGCTCTCTACGAGCAGTACTTC.

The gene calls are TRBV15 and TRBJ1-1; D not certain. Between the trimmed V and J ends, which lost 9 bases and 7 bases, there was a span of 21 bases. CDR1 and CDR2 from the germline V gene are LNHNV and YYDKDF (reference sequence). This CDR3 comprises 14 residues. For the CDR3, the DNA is TGTGCCACAAACGACGGAACCGGCAGAATTGAAGCTTTCTTT. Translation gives CATNDGTGRIEAFF.

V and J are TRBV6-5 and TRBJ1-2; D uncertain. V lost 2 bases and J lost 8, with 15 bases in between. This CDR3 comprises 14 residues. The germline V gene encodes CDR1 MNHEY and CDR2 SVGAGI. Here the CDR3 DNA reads TGTGCCAGCAGTTACATCTCCGGCGGGGAGGGCTACACCTTC. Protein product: CASSYISGGEGYTF.

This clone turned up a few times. The CDR3 coding sequence is TGTGCCAGCAGCCTAGACACCGGGGAGCTGTTTTTT. Protein sequence: CASSLDTGELFF. V and J are TRBV9 and TRBJ2-2, with D unresolved. Germline lookup yields CDR1 SGDLS and CDR2 YYNGEE. The CDR3 contains 12 residues. The V end was cut by 4 bases, the J end by 3 bases, with 4 bases between. The whole variable domain, filled in from reference TRBV9 and TRBJ2-2, reads DSGVTQTPKHLITATGQRVTLRCSPRSGDLSVYWYQQSLDQGLQFLIQYYNGEERAKGNILERFSAQQFPDLHSELNLSSLELGDSALYFCASSLDTGELFFGEGSRLTVL.

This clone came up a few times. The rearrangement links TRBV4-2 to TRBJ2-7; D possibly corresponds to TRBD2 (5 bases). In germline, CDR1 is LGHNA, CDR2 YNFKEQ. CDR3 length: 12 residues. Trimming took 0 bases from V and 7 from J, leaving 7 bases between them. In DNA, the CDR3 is TGTGCCAGCAGCCAAGACCGGGGAGAGCAGTACTTC. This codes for CASSQDRGEQYF.

In DNA form, the CDR3 reads TGTGCCAGCAGTAACCAACACAGGGGCGAGCAGTACTTC. Amino acids: CASSNQHRGEQYF. The V and J genes are TRBV6-5 and TRBJ2-7, with 7 positions matching TRBD1. The V gene end was trimmed by 5 bases and the J gene end by 6 bases; junction bases not matched to a gene: 7. This CDR3 spans 13 amino acids. Germline V CDR1 and CDR2: MNHEY, SVGAGI.